What follows are 15 T cell receptor beta chains derived from one specimen sequenced in a study of cytomegalovirus exposure and HLA in healthy donors. Both 60 Vbeta primers and 13 Jbeta primers went into the PCR. TCRdb keeps only in-frame clones here, not all; method: immunoSEQ multiplex PCR. The sample carries fewer than 55,000 clones, less than 75% recorded once. Sequencing was carried out using PBMCs. These receptors all come from a man in his 60s in good health and CMV-seropositive.

The CDR3 reads CAIRPGREGQETQYF. CDR3 DNA: TGTGCCATCAGACCAGGGCGGGAGGGCCAAGAGACCCAGTACTTC. The gene calls are TRBV10-3 and TRBJ2-5; 9 nucleotides align to TRBD2. The V and J ends lost 6 bases and 1 base, in that order; junction bases with no gene match: 6. Germline lookup yields CDR1 ENHRY and CDR2 SYGVKD. The CDR3 consists of 15 residues.

The chain carries TRBV30 and TRBJ2-1; possible D gene TRBD2, 5 bases. V lost 5 bases, J lost 7 bases, and 9 bases lay in between. Germline CDR1 reads GTSNPN; CDR2 reads SVGIG (reference sequence). The CDR3 covers 11 residues. DNA for the CDR3: TGTGCCTGGGGACTGGGGAATGAGCAGTTCTTC. This encodes CAWGLGNEQFF.

About this clone itself: One end of the junction does not line up with germline, which may come from a read error. V usage is TRBV15 and J usage is TRBJ1-1, with D uncertain. The CDR3 runs to 15 residues. The V gene's germline CDR1 is LNHNV and CDR2 YYDKDF (reference sequence). The CDR3 nucleotides are TGTGCCACCAGCAGAGATAGGTATAGTAACAGTGAAGCTTTCTTT. It yields the protein CATSRDRYSNSEAFF.

The chain employs TRBV6-6 and TRBJ2-7; 9 nucleotides match TRBD1. CDR3 length: 14 amino acids. CDR1 and CDR2 from the germline V gene are MNHNY and SVGAGI (reference sequence). Trimming at V came to 5 bases and at J to 3 bases, leaving 5 bases not matched to a gene. CDR3 sequence reads: CASSRDREGYEQYF. The CDR3 bases are TGTGCCAGCAGTAGGGACAGGGAAGGCTACGAGCAGTACTTC.

The chain links TRBV11-2 to TRBJ2-2, with TRBD1 identical over 10 bases. Germline CDR1 and CDR2: SGHAT and FQNNGV. With 3 bases clipped from V and 4 bases from J, the junction kept 2 bases outside the gene matches. CDR3 length: 15 residues. The CDR3 protein is CASSLGQGFTGELFF. CDR3 DNA sequence: TGTGCCAGCAGCTTGGGACAGGGGTTCACCGGGGAGCTGTTTTTT.

The J gene is TRBJ2-7, the V gene TRBV4-1; weak D call: TRBD2 (6 bases). The CDR3 totals 15 residues. Germline V CDR1 and CDR2: MGHRA, YSYEKL. The ends were cut back, 0 bases at V and 6 bases at J, with 15 bases in the middle. The CDR3 reads CASSQEVTGDAEQYF. CDR3 nucleotide sequence: TGCGCCAGCAGCCAAGAGGTGACGGGAGATGCCGAGCAGTACTTC.

This chain links TRBV28 with TRBJ1-5; tentatively, D is TRBD1 (6 bases). Trimming left V 5 bases short and J 7 bases short, with 9 bases between. Germline CDR1 and CDR2: MDHEN and SYDVKM. The CDR3 covers 12 residues. The CDR3 region has the DNA TGTGCCAGCAGTACAGGGTGGCAGCCCCAGCATTTT. Protein product: CASSTGWQPQHF.

This clone was seen a handful of times. V and J are TRBV7-9 and TRBJ1-3, with 9 bases that match TRBD1. The J segment lost 0 bases and the V segment lost 5 bases, leaving 8 bases of the junction unmatched. The CDR3 has 17 residues. Germline values: CDR1 SEHNR, CDR2 FQNEAQ (reference sequence). The CDR3 DNA reads as TGTGCCAGCAGCGGGCGGACAGGGGCCTCCTCTGGAAACACCATATATTTT. It is translated as CASSGRTGASSGNTIYF. The full variable domain, in which reference TRBV7-9 and TRBJ1-3 provide the parts outside the CDR3, is DTGVSQNPRHKITKRGQNVTFRCDPISEHNRLYWYRQTLGQGPEFLTYFQNEAQLEKSRLLSDRFSAERPKGSFSTLEIQRTEQGDSAMYLCASSGRTGASSGNTIYFGEGSWLTVV.

The rearrangement joins TRBV4-1 to TRBJ2-1; perhaps TRBD2 as D (5 bases). Between the trimmed V and J ends, which lost 0 bases and 10 bases, there was a span of 10 bases. Germline V gene sequence: CDR1 MGHRA, CDR2 YSYEKL. This CDR3 contains 13 residues. The CDR3 reads CASSQEDWREQFF. The CDR3 coding sequence is TGCGCCAGCAGCCAAGAAGATTGGAGGGAGCAGTTCTTC.

The rearrangement links TRBV7-9 to TRBJ2-1; 9 bases are shared with TRBD2. Germline V gives CDR1 SEHNR, CDR2 FQNEAQ (reference sequence). V dropped 2 bases and J dropped 4; count of bases not matched to a gene: 3. CDR3 length: 15 amino acids. For the CDR3, the DNA is TGTGCCAGCAGCTTACCTAGCGGGATTTACAATGAGCAGTTCTTC. It yields the protein CASSLPSGIYNEQFF.

This clone was recorded a few times. The chain couples TRBV6-5 to TRBJ2-2; TRBD1 matches 7 bases. Germline CDR1 MNHEY, CDR2 SVGAGI. This CDR3 region has 15 residues. The V gene end was trimmed by 6 bases and the J gene end by 6 bases; junction bases not matched to a gene: 10. The CDR3 bases are TGTGCCAGCAGGGAAACAGGGGATTCGGCCGGGGAGCTGTTTTTT. Amino acids: CASRETGDSAGELFF.

As regards this clone: Other DNA sequences in the same sample also yield this CDR3. The rearrangement links TRBV6-1 to TRBJ2-1, with 8 bases aligning to TRBD1. The CDR3 is made up of 15 amino acids. From germline, CDR1 is MNHNS and CDR2 SASEGT. V trimming: 1 base; J trimming: 7 bases; junction bases outside the gene matches: 6. The CDR3 is CASSEDRTGLNEQFF. The CDR3 DNA reads as TGTGCCAGCAGTGAAGATAGGACAGGGTTGAATGAGCAGTTCTTC.

The chain employs TRBV5-4 and TRBJ2-2; perhaps TRBD1 as D (6 bases). V was clipped by 0 bases and J by 3 bases, with 9 bases between them. This CDR3 spans 15 amino acids. Germline CDR1 and CDR2: SGHNT and YYREEE (reference sequence). CDR3: CASSLGSGDTGELFF. Here the CDR3 DNA reads TGTGCCAGCAGCTTGGGCTCAGGGGACACCGGGGAGCTGTTTTTT. The whole variable domain, remainder taken from reference TRBV5-4 and TRBJ2-2, is ETGVTQSPTHLIKTRGQQVTLRCSSQSGHNTVSWYQQALGQGPQFIFQYYREEENGRGNFPPRFSGLQFPNYSSELNVNALELDDSALYLCASSLGSGDTGELFFGEGSRLTVL.

This chain links TRBV7-2 with TRBJ2-1; a weak D match, TRBD2 (6 bases). This CDR3 has 16 amino acids. Per germline, CDR1 SGHTA and CDR2 FQGNSA. Deletions cut 2 bases from V and 1 base from J, with 12 bases between. CDR3 region: CASSLRSSASYNEQFF. The CDR3 DNA sequence: TGTGCCAGCAGCTTAAGGTCTAGCGCATCCTACAATGAGCAGTTCTTC.

This clone was recorded a few times. The genes are TRBV6-1 and TRBJ1-6; 8 nucleotides match TRBD1. With 4 bases clipped from V and 11 bases from J, the junction kept 7 bases outside the gene matches. Germline V lookup: CDR1 MNHNS, CDR2 SASEGT. The CDR3 totals 14 residues. This chain's CDR3 is CASSVTGAGAPLHF. CDR3 sequence (DNA): TGTGCCAGCAGTGTGACAGGGGCAGGGGCACCCCTCCACTTT.